Listed here is a single TCR beta chain. Its antigen is unknown. Only in-frame clones appear in the TCRdb table, and some are missing; sequencing was by immunoSEQ multiplex PCR. The sample lists fewer than 75,000 clones, 65% to 90% occurring once. Germline loops: CDR1 SGHVS, CDR2 FQNEAQ. With 2 bases removed from V and 1 base from J, the gap between germline ends came to 9 bases. The CDR3 has 15 amino acids. The data were taken from a study of T cell responses to AZD1222 COVID-19 vaccine. At the level of the study: Analyses pooled second doses at about 4 or about 12 weeks.

Study-wide points: Repertoires were collected only later (after the peak T cell response had occurred). Receipt of two AZD1222 doses was followed by a rise in Spike-specific TCR breadth and depth. CD4 TCRs linked to vaccination spanned spike, dominating at 160-218 and 743-854.

The receptor comes from an adult in good health. The sequenced sample was peripheral blood, obtained on day 0 of AZD1222 vaccination. The chain employs TRBV7-8 and TRBJ1-3; D uncertain. The CDR3 spells CASSLHRDSGNTIYF. The CDR3 DNA follows: TGTGCCAGCAGCTTACACAGAGATTCTGGAAACACCATATATTTT.